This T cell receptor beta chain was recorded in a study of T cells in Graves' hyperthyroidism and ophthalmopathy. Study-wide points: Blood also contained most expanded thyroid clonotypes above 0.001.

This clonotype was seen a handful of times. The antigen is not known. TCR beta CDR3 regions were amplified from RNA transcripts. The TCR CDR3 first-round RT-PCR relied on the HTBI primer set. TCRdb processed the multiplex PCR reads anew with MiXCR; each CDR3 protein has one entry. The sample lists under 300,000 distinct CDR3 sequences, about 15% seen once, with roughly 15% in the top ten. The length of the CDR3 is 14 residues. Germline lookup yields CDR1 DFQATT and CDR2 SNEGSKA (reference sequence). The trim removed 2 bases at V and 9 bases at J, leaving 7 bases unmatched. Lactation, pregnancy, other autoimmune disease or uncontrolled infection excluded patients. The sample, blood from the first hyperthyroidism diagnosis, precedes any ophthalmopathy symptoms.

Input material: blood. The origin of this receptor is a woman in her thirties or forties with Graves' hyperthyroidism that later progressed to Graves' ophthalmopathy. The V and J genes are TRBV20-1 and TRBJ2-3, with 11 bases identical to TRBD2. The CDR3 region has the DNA TGCAGTGCTAGAAACATAGCGGGAGGGAGGACGCAGTATTTT. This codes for CSARNIAGGRTQYF.